Listed here are 19 T cell receptor beta chains from one sample, sequenced in a study of T cell responses to AZD1222 COVID-19 vaccine. The table came from immunoSEQ multiplex PCR; TCRdb's copy has only in-frame clones and leaves some out. This table holds under 200,000 clones, 88% found once. The specimen comprised peripheral blood, sampled 28 days after the second AZD1222 dose. Every receptor here comes from an adult who received the AZD1222 COVID-19 vaccine.

The chain has TRBV11-1 and TRBJ2-1, with D uncertain. Trimming cost V 5 bases and J 4 bases, with 6 bases left between them. Germline V gene sequence: CDR1 SGHAT, CDR2 FQDESV (reference sequence). The CDR3 sequence is 12 residues long. The DNA of the CDR3 is TGTGCCAGCAGCCTGGAGTACAATGAGCAGTTCTTC. This sequence encodes CASSLEYNEQFF.

The rearrangement links TRBV7-3 to TRBJ2-1; D gene unclear. From germline, CDR1 is SGHTA and CDR2 FQGTGA. Trimming pared 5 bases from V and 4 bases from J, leaving 9 bases between. This CDR3 spans 13 amino acids. The CDR3 nucleotides read TGTGCCAGCAGCCTCCGAGATTACAATGAGCAGTTCTTC. Protein product: CASSLRDYNEQFF.

J is TRBJ2-1 and V is TRBV4-1, with D perhaps being TRBD1 or TRBD2 (6 bases each). The V end lost 0 bases, the J end lost 0 bases, and 12 bases lay between the germline ends. The CDR3 has 17 residues. Germline V gives CDR1 MGHRA, CDR2 YSYEKL. The CDR3 reads CASSQEGTGASYNEQFF. The CDR3 DNA reads as TGCGCCAGCAGCCAAGAGGGAACGGGGGCCTCCTACAATGAGCAGTTCTTC.

The chain carries TRBV7-3 and TRBJ2-7, with D perhaps TRBD1 (6 bases). The germline gives CDR1 SGHTA, CDR2 FQGTGA. Trimming took 5 bases from V and 4 from J, leaving 21 bases between them. The CDR3 sequence is 16 residues long. The CDR3 here is CASSPGNRDTLYEQYF. DNA of the CDR3: TGTGCCAGCAGCCCCGGGAACCGGGACACCTTATACGAGCAGTACTTC.

This clone turned up a few times. V is TRBV6-2 or TRBV6-3 and J is TRBJ2-1; 8 bases are a match to TRBD1. Per germline, CDR1 MNHEY and CDR2 SVGEGT. The CDR3 consists of 15 residues. V trimming: 6 bases; J trimming: 8 bases; junction bases outside the gene matches: 12. CDR3 nucleotides: TGTGCCAGCAGCGGAGGGACAGGTGTCATGGATGAGCAGTTCTTC. Translated, it gives CASSGGTGVMDEQFF.

The gene calls are TRBV2 and TRBJ2-5, with D unresolved. This CDR3 has 12 amino acids. The V gene lost 4 bases and the J gene lost 5 bases, with 8 bases spanning the gap. Germline loops: CDR1 SNHLY, CDR2 FYNNEI. The CDR3 bases are TGTGCCAGCAGTGTCGCAGCTGAGACCCAGTACTTC. The encoded protein is CASSVAAETQYF.

This clone was recorded a few times. V and J are TRBV5-6 and TRBJ1-4; TRBD1 might be the D (6 bases). The CDR3 loop spans 16 amino acids. Germline loops: CDR1 SGHDT, CDR2 YYEEEE. Trimming shortened V by 3 bases and J by 6 bases, and 18 bases separated the two germline ends. The CDR3 protein is CASSSITGPGDEKLFF. The CDR3 DNA sequence: TGTGCCAGCAGCTCCATTACAGGCCCAGGGGATGAAAAACTGTTTTTT.

The rearrangement uses TRBV2 and TRBJ1-1, with D perhaps matching TRBD1 (6 bases). Germline loops: CDR1 SNHLY, CDR2 FYNNEI. Trimming shortened V by 6 bases and J by 3 bases, and 17 bases separated the two germline ends. The CDR3 loop spans 15 amino acids. The CDR3: CASRPAQGIHTEAFF. The CDR3 nucleotides are TGTGCCAGCAGGCCCGCACAGGGCATTCACACTGAAGCTTTCTTT.

The rearrangement uses TRBV30 and TRBJ1-1; D uncertain. CDR3 length equals 13 residues. V was shortened by 1 base and J by 0 bases, with 6 bases between the two germline ends. Germline V gives CDR1 GTSNPN, CDR2 SVGIG (reference sequence). As DNA, the CDR3 is TGTGCCTGGAGTGGTGGAATGAACACTGAAGCTTTCTTT. It encodes CAWSGGMNTEAFF.

The table lists this clone with a count of one. The chain recombines TRBV4-1 with TRBJ1-1; D is possibly TRBD1 (5 bases). Trimming pared 2 bases from V and 2 bases from J, leaving 15 bases between. This CDR3 has 16 amino acids. The germline gives CDR1 MGHRA, CDR2 YSYEKL. Written as DNA, the CDR3 is TGCGCCAGCAGCCAATGGGTGGGGCAAGAAAACACTGAAGCTTTCTTT. Translating gives CASSQWVGQENTEAFF.

The chain links TRBV5-4 to TRBJ2-7; 7 bases map to TRBD1. Germline V lookup: CDR1 SGHNT, CDR2 YYREEE (reference sequence). The CDR3 runs 16 residues. V trimming: 4 bases; J trimming: 0 bases; junction bases outside the gene matches: 10. Written as DNA, the CDR3 is TGTGCCAGCAGCGCTAGACAGGGTATAACCTCCTACGAGCAGTACTTC. This encodes CASSARQGITSYEQYF.

The gene calls are TRBV27 and TRBJ1-2, with D uncertain. In germline, CDR1 is MNHEY, CDR2 SMNVEV (reference sequence). Trimming shortened V by 5 bases and J by 8 bases, and 15 bases separated the two germline ends. The CDR3 loop spans 13 amino acids. The CDR3 protein is CASSPKIENGYTF. The CDR3 coding sequence is TGTGCCAGCAGTCCCAAGATTGAGAACGGCTACACCTTC.

This rearrangement joins TRBV5-1 to TRBJ2-5; D may correspond to TRBD1 or TRBD2 (6 bases each). The germline V and J ends were trimmed by 0 bases and 5 bases, with 14 bases remaining between them. The CDR3 consists of 15 residues. Germline-derived CDR1 and CDR2 are SGHRS and YFSETQ. The CDR3: CASSLGSGGGETQYF. The CDR3 bases are TGCGCCAGCAGCTTGGGATCCGGGGGCGGGGAGACCCAGTACTTC. Full variable domain (missing parts from reference TRBV5-1 and TRBJ2-5): KAGVTQTPRYLIKTRGQQVTLSCSPISGHRSVSWYQQTPGQGLQFLFEYFSETQRNKGNFPGRFSGRQFSNSRSEMNVSTLELGDSALYLCASSLGSGGGETQYFGPGTRLLVL.

The genes are TRBV3-1 (or the pseudogene TRBV3-2) and TRBJ2-7; weak D call: TRBD2 (6 bases). Germline CDR1 and CDR2: LGHDT and YNNKEL (reference sequence). The CDR3 covers 12 residues. Trimming removed 0 bases at V and 13 bases at J, with 13 bases between. CDR3 bases: TGTGCCAGCAGCCAAGATCCGCGGAGGGGATACTTC. Translating gives CASSQDPRRGYF.

The chain employs TRBV9 and TRBJ2-3, with 7 nucleotides matching TRBD2. Trimming at V came to 0 bases and at J to 6 bases, leaving 10 bases not matched to a gene. This CDR3 contains 16 residues. The germline gives CDR1 SGDLS, CDR2 YYNGEE. The CDR3 DNA follows: TGTGCCAGCAGCGTAGATGGGGGAGGGCCCACCGATACGCAGTATTTT. Its protein product is CASSVDGGGPTDTQYF.

The genes are TRBV30 and TRBJ1-6; 10 bases fit TRBD1. CDR3 length equals 14 residues. CDR1 is GTSNPN, CDR2 SVGIG, per germline (reference sequence). J gave up 10 bases and V 4 bases, and 7 bases lay outside the gene matches. The CDR3 DNA sequence: TGTGCCTGGAAAGGGGACAGGGGTGAATCACCCCTCCACTTT. The encoded protein is CAWKGDRGESPLHF.

The chain joins TRBV5-5 to TRBJ2-1, with TRBD2 identical over 8 bases. Per the germline V gene, CDR1 is SGHKS and CDR2 is YYEKEE (reference sequence). The CDR3 is made up of 14 amino acids. After removal of 3 bases from V and 3 bases from J, the junction contained 2 bases not matched to a gene. CDR3 residues: CASSSTSGYNEQFF. In nucleotides, the CDR3 is TGTGCCAGCAGCTCCACTAGCGGCTACAATGAGCAGTTCTTC.

Of note for this clone: The identical CDR3 is also encoded by other nucleotide sequences in the sample. The gene calls are TRBV9 and TRBJ1-1, with a tentative D call TRBD1 (6 bases). CDR1 and CDR2 (germline): SGDLS, YYNGEE. The CDR3 is 14 amino acids. The V and J ends lost 0 bases and 1 base respectively, with 7 bases between them. CDR3 in amino acids: CASSVAGANTEAFF. In DNA form, the CDR3 reads TGTGCCAGCAGCGTAGCGGGGGCGAACACTGAAGCTTTCTTT.

The chain links TRBV11-1 to TRBJ2-1; 8 bases fit TRBD2. Germline V gene lookup returns CDR1 SGHAT and CDR2 FQDESV (reference sequence). V lost 0 bases to trimming and J lost 6 bases; unmatched junction nucleotides: 4. The CDR3 extends over 15 amino acids. CDR3 sequence: CASSLAAGVGNEQFF. DNA of the CDR3: TGTGCCAGCAGCTTAGCAGCGGGAGTCGGCAATGAGCAGTTCTTC.